The text below deals with one T cell receptor beta chain. Per the original data handling: Reference gene primer amplification in the assay estimated nucleated cell counts. Data came from immunoSEQ multiplex PCR; TCRdb stores just in-frame clones and leaves some out. That table supplies the V and J calls and clone size; D and trimming were determined from the DNA. Among about 300,000 clones listed, about four fifths were seen once. The record originates from a study of blood T cell repertoires in COVID-19. Study details: Samples came from the United States, Italy and Spain, spanning acute and convalescent COVID-19. The analysed material was cDNA or gDNA that came from T cells, B-cell-depleted T cells, or PBMCs.

V lost 2 bases and J lost 7, with 9 bases in between. Germline V gives CDR1 MNHEY, CDR2 SMNVEV (reference sequence). The CDR3 is 13 amino acids. The chain has TRBV27 and TRBJ2-1, with D unresolved. Specimen: peripheral blood. The clonotype was recovered from a woman between 50 and 59 years old with acute or convalescent COVID-19. The CDR3 here is CASSLAGWNEQFF. The DNA of the CDR3 is TGTGCCAGCAGTTTAGCCGGGTGGAATGAGCAGTTCTTC.